This TCR beta chain was retrieved from a study of T-cell memory formation after mild COVID-19. About the study: There were largely donor-specific TCR clusters. Overall study results and limits: Shrinking CD4+ clones were chiefly CM and EM; CD8+ ones were chiefly EMRA.

Concerning this clonotype: What it binds is unknown.

Sample barcodes and UMIs were carried by the TCR alpha and TCR beta cDNA libraries that 5'RACE generated with constant-segment primers. TCRdb ran MiXCR on the 5' RACE reads and lists one entry per CDR3 protein. The sample consists of around 250,000 distinct CDR3 sequences, 15% of them appearing once. The CDR3 spans 16 residues. CDR1 is LNHNV, CDR2 YYDKDF, per germline (reference sequence). V gave up 5 bases and J gave up 3 bases; unmatched junction bases: 6. Sequenced material: PBMCs or a T cell subset sorted from them (not recorded which). V is TRBV15 and J is TRBJ2-5; 13 bases fit TRBD2. This TCR came from an adult woman who had mild COVID-19 (a few samples of this study predate the infection). Cell type and time point are not known. The CDR3: CATSAGLAGPKETQYF. The CDR3 nucleotides read TGTGCCACCAGCGCGGGACTAGCGGGACCTAAAGAGACCCAGTACTTC.